The clone carrying this T cell receptor (beta chain) was observed at least ten times. Its antigen remains unknown. This record comes from a study of regulatory T cells in long-lasting Graves disease. Documented time point: newly diagnosed GD, antithyroid drugs for less than 3 months. The TCR library was prepared using RNA isolated from PBMCs. In building TCR beta libraries, iRepertoire HTBI primers were used together with Arm-PCR of CDR3 regions. TCRdb used MiXCR to reprocess the multiplex PCR reads, holding one entry per CDR3 protein. This sample yields about 200,000 distinct CDR3 sequences, of which roughly 20% are seen a single time; about 10% belongs to the top ten. Whole-study results and caveats: Persistent patients shared 2,700 or so public clonotypes among themselves. Newly diagnosed patients shared fewer, at about a thousand. Newly diagnosed disease favored TRBV20-1 and TRBJ2-1 over persistent disease. Less diverse TCR repertoires were seen in persistent Graves' patients than in newly diagnosed ones.

The V end was cut by 6 bases, the J end by 2 bases, with 13 bases between. Germline CDR1 and CDR2: DFQATT and SNEGSKA (reference sequence). The CDR3 sequence is 13 residues long. The data were also submitted as part of a second study, on T cells in Graves' hyperthyroidism and ophthalmopathy. That source adds: HTBI primers drove first-round RT-PCR of the TCR CDR3.

The TCR comes from a woman aged 25-40 years with Graves disease. The chain couples TRBV20-1 to TRBJ1-2; D is uncertain. The sequenced sample was peripheral blood mononuclear cells (PBMCs), obtained at new diagnosis, from a patient treated with antithyroid drugs. CDR3 bases: TGCAGTGCCCAAGTCGACAAGAACTATGGCTACACCTTC. It is translated as CSAQVDKNYGYTF.